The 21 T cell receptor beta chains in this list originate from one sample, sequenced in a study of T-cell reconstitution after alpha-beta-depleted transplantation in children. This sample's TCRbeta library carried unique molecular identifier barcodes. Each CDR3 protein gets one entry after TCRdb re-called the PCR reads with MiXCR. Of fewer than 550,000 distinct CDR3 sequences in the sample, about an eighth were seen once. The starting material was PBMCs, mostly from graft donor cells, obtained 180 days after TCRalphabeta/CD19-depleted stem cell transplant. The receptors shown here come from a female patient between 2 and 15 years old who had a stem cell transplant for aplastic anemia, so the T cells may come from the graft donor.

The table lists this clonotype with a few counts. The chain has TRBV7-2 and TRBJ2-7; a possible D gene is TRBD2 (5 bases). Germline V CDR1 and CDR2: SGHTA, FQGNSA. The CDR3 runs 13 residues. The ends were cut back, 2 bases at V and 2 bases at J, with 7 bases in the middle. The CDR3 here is CASSLFGAYEQYF. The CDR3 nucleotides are TGTGCCAGCAGCTTATTCGGGGCCTACGAGCAGTACTTC. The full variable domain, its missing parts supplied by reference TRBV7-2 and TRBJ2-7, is GAGVSQSPSNKVTEKGKDVELRCDPISGHTALYWYRQSLGQGLEFLIYFQGNSAPDKSGLPSDRFSAERTGGSVSTLTIQRTQQEDSAVYLCASSLFGAYEQYFGPGTRLTVT.

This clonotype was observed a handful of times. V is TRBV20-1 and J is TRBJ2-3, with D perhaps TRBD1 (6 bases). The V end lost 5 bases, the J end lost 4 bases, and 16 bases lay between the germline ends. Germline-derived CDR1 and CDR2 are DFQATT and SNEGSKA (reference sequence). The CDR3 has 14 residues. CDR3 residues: CSAEGTMRADTQYF. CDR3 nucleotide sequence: TGCAGTGCTGAAGGGACAATGAGGGCAGATACGCAGTATTTT.

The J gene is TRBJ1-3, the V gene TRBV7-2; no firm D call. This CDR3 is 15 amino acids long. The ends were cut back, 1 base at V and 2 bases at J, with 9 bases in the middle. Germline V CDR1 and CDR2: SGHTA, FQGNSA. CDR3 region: CASSLVNGPGNTIYF. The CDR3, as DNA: TGTGCCAGCAGCTTAGTAAATGGTCCTGGAAACACCATATATTTT.

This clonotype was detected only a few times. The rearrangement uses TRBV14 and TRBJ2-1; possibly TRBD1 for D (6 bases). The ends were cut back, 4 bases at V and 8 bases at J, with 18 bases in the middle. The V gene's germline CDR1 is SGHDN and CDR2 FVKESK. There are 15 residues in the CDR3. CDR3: CASSPLGAASDEQFF. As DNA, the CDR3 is TGTGCCAGCAGCCCCCTGGGGGCAGCCTCGGATGAGCAGTTCTTC.

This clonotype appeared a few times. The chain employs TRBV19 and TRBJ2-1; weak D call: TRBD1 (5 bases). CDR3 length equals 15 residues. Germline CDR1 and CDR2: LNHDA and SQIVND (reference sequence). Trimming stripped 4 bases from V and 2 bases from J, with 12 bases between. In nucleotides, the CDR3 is TGTGCCAGTAGTACCCAGGGAAGGCCCTACAATGAGCAGTTCTTC. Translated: CASSTQGRPYNEQFF.

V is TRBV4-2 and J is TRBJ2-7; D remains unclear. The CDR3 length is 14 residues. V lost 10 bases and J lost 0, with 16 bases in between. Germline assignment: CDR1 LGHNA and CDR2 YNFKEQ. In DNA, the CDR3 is TGTGCCATCAGACCCGGGCCTCCCTCCTACGAGCAGTACTTC. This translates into CAIRPGPPSYEQYF.

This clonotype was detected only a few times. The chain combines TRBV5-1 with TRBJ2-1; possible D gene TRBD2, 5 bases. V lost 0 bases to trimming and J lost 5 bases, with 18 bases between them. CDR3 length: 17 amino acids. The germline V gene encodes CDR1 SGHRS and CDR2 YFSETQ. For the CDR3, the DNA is TGCGCCAGCAGCTTGGCCTTCTGGGCGAGGGCACACAATGAGCAGTTCTTC. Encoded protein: CASSLAFWARAHNEQFF.

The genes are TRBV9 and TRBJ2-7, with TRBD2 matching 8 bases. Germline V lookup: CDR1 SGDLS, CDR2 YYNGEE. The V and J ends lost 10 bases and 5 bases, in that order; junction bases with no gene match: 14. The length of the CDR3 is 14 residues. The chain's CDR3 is CASSSGTSSDEQYF. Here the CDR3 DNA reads TGTGCCTCAAGTAGCGGGACGTCATCCGACGAGCAGTACTTC.

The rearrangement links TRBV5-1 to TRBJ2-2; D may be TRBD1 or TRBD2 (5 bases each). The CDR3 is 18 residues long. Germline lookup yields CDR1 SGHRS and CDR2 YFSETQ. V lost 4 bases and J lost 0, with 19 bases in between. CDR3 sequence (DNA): TGCGCCAGCAGCCCCTGGGCCGGGACCAATCCGAACACCGGGGAGCTGTTTTTT. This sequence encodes CASSPWAGTNPNTGELFF.

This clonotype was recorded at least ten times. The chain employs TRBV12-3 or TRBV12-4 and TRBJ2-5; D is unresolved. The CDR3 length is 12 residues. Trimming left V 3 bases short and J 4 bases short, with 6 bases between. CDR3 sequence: CASSFSGETQYF. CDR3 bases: TGTGCCAGCAGTTTTTCTGGAGAGACCCAGTACTTC.

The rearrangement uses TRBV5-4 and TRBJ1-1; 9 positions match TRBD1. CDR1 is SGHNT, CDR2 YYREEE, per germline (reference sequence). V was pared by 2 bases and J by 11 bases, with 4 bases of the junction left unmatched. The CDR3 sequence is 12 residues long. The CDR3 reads CASSFGQGFAFF. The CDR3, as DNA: TGTGCCAGCAGCTTCGGACAGGGGTTCGCTTTCTTT.

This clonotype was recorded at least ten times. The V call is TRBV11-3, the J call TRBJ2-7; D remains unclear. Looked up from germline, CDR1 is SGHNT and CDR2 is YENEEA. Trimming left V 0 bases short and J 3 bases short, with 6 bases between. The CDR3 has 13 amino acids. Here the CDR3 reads CASSLETDYEQYV. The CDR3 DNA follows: TGTGCCAGCAGCTTAGAAACAGACTACGAGCAGTACGTC.

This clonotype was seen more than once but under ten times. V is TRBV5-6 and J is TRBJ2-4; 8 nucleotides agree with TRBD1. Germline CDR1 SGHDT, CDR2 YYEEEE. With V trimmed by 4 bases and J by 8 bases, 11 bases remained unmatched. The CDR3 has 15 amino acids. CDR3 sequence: CASSATRGRVDIQYF. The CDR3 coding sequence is TGTGCCAGCAGCGCAACCAGGGGGCGGGTAGACATTCAGTACTTC.

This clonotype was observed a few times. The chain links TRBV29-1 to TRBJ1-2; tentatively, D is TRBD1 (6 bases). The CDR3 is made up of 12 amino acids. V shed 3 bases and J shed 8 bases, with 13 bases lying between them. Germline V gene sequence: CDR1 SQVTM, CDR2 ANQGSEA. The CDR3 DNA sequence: TGCAGCGTTGACAGGGGCCTGGAGGGCTACACCTTC. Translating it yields CSVDRGLEGYTF.

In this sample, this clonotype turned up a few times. The CDR3 region has the DNA TGCAGTGCTAGGGGGACACGCACCTACGAGCAGTACTTC. As protein: CSARGTRTYEQYF. The chain links TRBV20-1 to TRBJ2-7; tentative D call: TRBD1 (6 bases). Germline V lookup: CDR1 DFQATT, CDR2 SNEGSKA (reference sequence). The V end lost 3 bases, the J end lost 2 bases, and 11 bases lay between the germline ends. The CDR3 totals 13 residues.

CDR3 DNA: TGTGCCAGCAGTTATTGGGGGACTAGCTACAATGAGCAGTTCTTC. Translated, it gives CASSYWGTSYNEQFF. The rearrangement links TRBV6-2 or TRBV6-3 to TRBJ2-1; TRBD2 matches at 8 bases. The V gene's germline CDR1 is MNHEY and CDR2 SVGEGT. J gave up 3 bases and V 3 bases, and 4 bases lay outside the gene matches. The CDR3 sequence is 15 residues long.

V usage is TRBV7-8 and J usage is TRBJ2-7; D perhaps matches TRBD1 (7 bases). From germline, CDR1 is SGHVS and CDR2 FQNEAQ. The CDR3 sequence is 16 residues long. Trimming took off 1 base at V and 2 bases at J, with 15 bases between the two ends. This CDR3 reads CASSLGLVRGAYEQYF. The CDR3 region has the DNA TGTGCCAGCAGCTTAGGGTTGGTCAGGGGGGCCTACGAGCAGTACTTC.

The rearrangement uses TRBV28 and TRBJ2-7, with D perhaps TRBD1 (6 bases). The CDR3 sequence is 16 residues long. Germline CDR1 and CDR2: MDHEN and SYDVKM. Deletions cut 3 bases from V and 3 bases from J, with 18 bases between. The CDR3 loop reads CASSFGMAGDHYEQYF. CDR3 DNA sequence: TGTGCCAGCAGTTTTGGAATGGCAGGGGATCACTACGAGCAGTACTTC.

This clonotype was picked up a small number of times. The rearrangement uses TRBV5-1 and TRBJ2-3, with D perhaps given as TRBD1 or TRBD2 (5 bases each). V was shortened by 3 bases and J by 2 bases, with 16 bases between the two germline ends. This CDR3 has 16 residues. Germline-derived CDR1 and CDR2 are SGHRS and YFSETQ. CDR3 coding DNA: TGCGCCAGCAGCTCACAACCGGGACCAATCACAGATACGCAGTATTTT. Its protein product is CASSSQPGPITDTQYF.

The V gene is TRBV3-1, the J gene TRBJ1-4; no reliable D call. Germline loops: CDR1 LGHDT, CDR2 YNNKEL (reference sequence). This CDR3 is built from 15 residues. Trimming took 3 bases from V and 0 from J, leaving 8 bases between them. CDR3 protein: CASSHGSATNEKLFF. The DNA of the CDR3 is TGTGCCAGCAGCCACGGCAGCGCAACTAATGAAAAACTGTTTTTT.

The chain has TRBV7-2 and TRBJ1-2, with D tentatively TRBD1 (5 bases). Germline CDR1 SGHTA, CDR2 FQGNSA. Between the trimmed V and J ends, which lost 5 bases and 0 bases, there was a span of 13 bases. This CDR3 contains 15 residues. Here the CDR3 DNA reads TGTGCCAGCAGCGCGCGGGACGGCCCTAACTATGGCTACACCTTC. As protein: CASSARDGPNYGYTF. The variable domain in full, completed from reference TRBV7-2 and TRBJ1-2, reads GAGVSQSPSNKVTEKGKDVELRCDPISGHTALYWYRQSLGQGLEFLIYFQGNSAPDKSGLPSDRFSAERTGGSVSTLTIQRTQQEDSAVYLCASSARDGPNYGYTFGSGTRLTVV.